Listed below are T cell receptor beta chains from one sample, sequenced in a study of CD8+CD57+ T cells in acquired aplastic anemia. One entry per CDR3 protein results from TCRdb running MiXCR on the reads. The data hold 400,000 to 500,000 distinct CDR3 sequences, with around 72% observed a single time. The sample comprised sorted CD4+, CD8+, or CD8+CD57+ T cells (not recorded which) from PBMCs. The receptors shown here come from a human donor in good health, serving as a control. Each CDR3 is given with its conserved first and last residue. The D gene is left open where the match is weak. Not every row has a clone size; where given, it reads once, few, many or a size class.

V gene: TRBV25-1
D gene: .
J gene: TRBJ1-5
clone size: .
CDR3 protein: CASIVRQINNQPQHF
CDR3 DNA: TGTGCCAGCATAGTCCGACAGATCAACAATCAGCCCCAGCATTTT

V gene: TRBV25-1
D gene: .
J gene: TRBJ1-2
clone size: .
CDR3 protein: CASTEGGLYYGYTF
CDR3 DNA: TGTGCCAGCACTGAAGGGGGGCTCTACTATGGCTACACCTTC

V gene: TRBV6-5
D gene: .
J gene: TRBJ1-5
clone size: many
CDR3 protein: CASSYSGYSNQPQHF
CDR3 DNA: TGTGCCAGCAGTTACTCGGGATATAGCAATCAGCCCCAGCATTTT

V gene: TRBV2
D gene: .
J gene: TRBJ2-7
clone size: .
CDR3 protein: CASTYRSPTEQYF
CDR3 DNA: TGTGCCAGCACCTATCGGTCGCCCACCGAGCAGTACTTC

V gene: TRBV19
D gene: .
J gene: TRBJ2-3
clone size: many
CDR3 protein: CASSMEDTQYF
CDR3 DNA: TGTGCCAGTAGTATGGAAGATACGCAGTATTTT

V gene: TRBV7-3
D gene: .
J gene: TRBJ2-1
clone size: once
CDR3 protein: CASSSDRSPDNEQFF
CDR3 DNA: TGTGCCAGCAGCTCCGACAGGTCCCCGGACAATGAGCAGTTCTTC

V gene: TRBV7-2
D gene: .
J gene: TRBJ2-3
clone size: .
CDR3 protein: CASSRTGSCPGAHYF
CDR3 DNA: TGTGCCAGCAGCCGAACAGGGAGTTGCCCGGGTGCCCACTATTTT

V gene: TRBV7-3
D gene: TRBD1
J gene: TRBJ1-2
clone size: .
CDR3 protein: CASSLYGTGDGYTF
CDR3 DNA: TGTGCCAGCAGCTTATACGGGACAGGAGATGGCTACACCTTC

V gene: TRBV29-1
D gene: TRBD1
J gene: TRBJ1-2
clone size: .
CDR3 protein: CSVTPGTGGKGYTF
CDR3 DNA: TGCAGCGTCACCCCCGGGACAGGGGGCAAGGGCTACACCTTC

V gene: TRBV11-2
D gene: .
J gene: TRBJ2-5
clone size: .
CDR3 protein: CASDHRTQETQYF
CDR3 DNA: TGTGCCAGCGACCATAGGACTCAAGAGACCCAGTACTTC

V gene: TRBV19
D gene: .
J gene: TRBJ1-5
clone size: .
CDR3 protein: CASSLDSNFYSNQPQHF
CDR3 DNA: TGTGCCAGTAGCCTGGACAGTAACTTTTATAGCAATCAGCCCCAGCATTTT

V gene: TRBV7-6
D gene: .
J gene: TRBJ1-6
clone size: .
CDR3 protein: CASSPGDEPQSSGHF
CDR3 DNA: TGTGCCAGCAGCCCCGGCGACGAGCCCCAGTCATCCGGGCACTTT

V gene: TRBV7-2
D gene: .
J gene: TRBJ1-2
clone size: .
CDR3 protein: CASSLSRAVDRTFTF
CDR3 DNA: TGTGCCAGCAGCTTATCACGGGCGGTGGACCGGACCTTCACCTTC

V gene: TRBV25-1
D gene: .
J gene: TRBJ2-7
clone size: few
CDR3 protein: CASSGIYEQYF
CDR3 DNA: TGTGCCAGCAGTGGGATATACGAGCAGTACTTC

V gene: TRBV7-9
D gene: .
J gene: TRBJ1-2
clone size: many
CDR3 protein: CASSLNAGGPYGYTF
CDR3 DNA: TGTGCCAGCAGCTTGAATGCGGGTGGCCCTTATGGCTACACCTTC

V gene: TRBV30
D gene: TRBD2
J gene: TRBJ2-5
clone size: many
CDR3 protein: CAWSPGGETQYF
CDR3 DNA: TGTGCCTGGAGCCCCGGGGGGGAGACCCAGTACTTC

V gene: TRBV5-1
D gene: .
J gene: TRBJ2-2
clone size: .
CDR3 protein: CASSLTVYGELFF
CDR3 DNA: TGCGCCAGCAGCTTGACAGTTTACGGGGAGCTGTTTTTT

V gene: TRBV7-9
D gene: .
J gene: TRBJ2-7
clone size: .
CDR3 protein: CASSPVREEQYF
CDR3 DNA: TGTGCCAGCAGCCCCGTTCGGGAGGAGCAGTACTTC

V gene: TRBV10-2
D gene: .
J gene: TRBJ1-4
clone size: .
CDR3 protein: CASSARHPHKLYF
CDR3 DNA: TGTGCCAGCAGTGCGCGACACCCCCACAAACTGTACTTC

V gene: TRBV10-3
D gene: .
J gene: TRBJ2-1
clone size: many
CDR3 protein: CAISDNSYNEQFF
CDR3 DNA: TGTGCCATCAGTGACAACTCCTACAATGAGCAGTTCTTC

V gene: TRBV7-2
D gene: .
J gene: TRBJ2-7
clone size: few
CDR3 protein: CASSPMAGSYEQYF
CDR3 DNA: TGTGCCAGCAGCCCAATGGCAGGTTCCTACGAGCAGTACTTC

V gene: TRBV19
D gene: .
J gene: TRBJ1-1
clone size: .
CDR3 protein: CASSKPGGWGEAFF
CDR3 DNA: TGCGCCAGCAGTAAGCCTGGGGGGTGGGGAGAAGCTTTCTTT

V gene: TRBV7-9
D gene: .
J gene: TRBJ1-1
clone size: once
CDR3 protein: CASTSGRNTEAFF
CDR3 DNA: TGTGCCAGCACCTCGGGGCGGAACACTGAAGCTTTCTTT

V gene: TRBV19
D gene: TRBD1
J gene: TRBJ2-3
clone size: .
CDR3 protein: CASSIRTGNTDTQYF
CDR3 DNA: TGTGCCAGTAGTATCCGGACAGGAAACACAGATACGCAGTATTTT